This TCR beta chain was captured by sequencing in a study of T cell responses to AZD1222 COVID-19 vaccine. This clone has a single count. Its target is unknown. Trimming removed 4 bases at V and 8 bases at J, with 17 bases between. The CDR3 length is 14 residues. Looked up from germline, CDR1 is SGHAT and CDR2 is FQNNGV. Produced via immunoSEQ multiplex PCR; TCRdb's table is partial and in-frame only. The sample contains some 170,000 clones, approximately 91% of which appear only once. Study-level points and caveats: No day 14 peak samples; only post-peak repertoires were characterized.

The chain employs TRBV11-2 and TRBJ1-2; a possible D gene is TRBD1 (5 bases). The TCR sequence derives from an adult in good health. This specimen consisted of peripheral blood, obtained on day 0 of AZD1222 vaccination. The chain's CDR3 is CASSSLQGTGGYTF. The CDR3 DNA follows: TGTGCCAGCAGCTCCCTTCAGGGCACTGGGGGCTACACCTTC.